Each of the 2 T cell receptor beta chains below was sequenced from the same sample in a study of blood T cell repertoires in COVID-19. Profiling relied on immunoSEQ multiplex PCR, and the TCRdb table lists in-frame clones only, not all of them. The repertoire consists of more than 400,000 clones, with 70% to 90% occurring once and the leading ten covering about 3%. The sample comprised peripheral blood. Source of these receptors: a human donor in a cohort sampled during active COVID-19.

CDR3 region: CASSFTSGRYEQYF. The CDR3 DNA is TGTGCCAGCAGTTTTACTAGCGGGAGATACGAGCAGTACTTC. The chain links TRBV28 to TRBJ2-7, with 11 bases aligning to TRBD2. Germline V lookup: CDR1 MDHEN, CDR2 SYDVKM. The CDR3 extends over 14 amino acids. Trimming removed 3 bases from V and 4 bases from J; junction bases left unmatched: 2.

This clone appeared a few times. J is TRBJ2-7 and V is TRBV24-1, with TRBD1 matching over 7 bases. CDR1 is KGHDR and CDR2 is SFDVKD in the germline V gene. Trimming cost V 3 bases and J 5 bases; bases outside gene matches: 12. This CDR3 has 16 residues. The CDR3 reads CATSDSRQGTWHEQYF. CDR3 DNA sequence: TGTGCCACCAGTGATAGCCGACAGGGAACATGGCACGAGCAGTACTTC.